What follows are 11 T cell receptor beta chains derived from one specimen sequenced in a study of response to subunit inactivated influenza vaccine. One entry per CDR3 protein, called by TCRdb with MiXCR from the RT-PCR reads. The top ten hold 7.8% of the sample, which has 200,000 to 300,000 distinct CDR3 sequences, 12% seen once. The sequencing here drew on non-naive T cells sorted from PBMCs, taken 14 to 15 days before vaccination. The receptors here all came from a man in his fifties who received an inactivated influenza vaccine.

This clonotype was counted at least ten times. The chain couples TRBV15 to TRBJ2-3; D is uncertain. V was shortened by 0 bases and J by 6 bases, with 4 bases between the two germline ends. This CDR3 spans 12 amino acids. Germline V gene sequence: CDR1 LNHNV, CDR2 YYDKDF (reference sequence). This CDR3 reads CATSRDLDTQYF. Here the CDR3 DNA reads TGTGCCACCAGCAGAGATTTGGATACGCAGTATTTT.

This clonotype turned up a few times. This rearrangement joins TRBV5-1 to TRBJ1-1, with 7 bases that match TRBD1. Germline lookup yields CDR1 SGHRS and CDR2 YFSETQ. V dropped 0 bases and J dropped 1; count of bases not matched to a gene: 3. The CDR3 extends over 15 amino acids. This chain's CDR3 is CASSLGAGGNTEAFF. CDR3 DNA sequence: TGCGCCAGCAGCTTGGGGGCAGGGGGGAACACTGAAGCTTTCTTT.

This clonotype was detected only a few times. The V and J genes are TRBV28 and TRBJ1-5; TRBD1 might be the D (6 bases). Germline V gives CDR1 MDHEN, CDR2 SYDVKM. V lost 6 bases and J 0 bases, leaving 15 bases between the germline ends. The CDR3 is 16 amino acids. The CDR3 DNA is TGTGCCAGCAGACTCCCGGCACAGGGTAGCAATCAGCCCCAGCATTTT. This gives the protein CASRLPAQGSNQPQHF.

This clonotype was recorded many times. The chain links TRBV5-6 to TRBJ2-3; D is unresolved. Germline V gene data show CDR1 as SGHDT and CDR2 as YYEEEE. The ends were cut back, 3 bases at V and 0 bases at J, with 11 bases in the middle. There are 15 residues in the CDR3. The CDR3 DNA reads as TGTGCCAGCAGCTCACCCATGAAAAGCACAGATACGCAGTATTTT. Encoded protein: CASSSPMKSTDTQYF.

This clonotype occurred once. The genes are TRBV28 and TRBJ1-5; no reliable D call. The CDR3 spans 13 residues. The germline gives CDR1 MDHEN, CDR2 SYDVKM. Between the trimmed V and J ends, which lost 4 bases and 15 bases, there was a span of 19 bases. DNA for the CDR3: TGTGCCAGCAGTTCTGACGACATCGGCAAACGGCATTTT. Its translation: CASSSDDIGKRHF.

This clonotype was seen a handful of times. The chain carries TRBV27 and TRBJ1-2; 9 bases are a match to TRBD1. After removal of 6 bases from V and 8 bases from J, the junction contained 10 bases not matched to a gene. Germline V gene sequence: CDR1 MNHEY, CDR2 SMNVEV (reference sequence). The CDR3 is 14 amino acids. CDR3 loop: CASRLDRGRDGYTF. DNA of the CDR3: TGTGCCAGCAGACTGGACAGGGGCAGGGACGGCTACACCTTC.

This clonotype was seen ten or more times. The rearrangement links TRBV11-2 to TRBJ1-2; D is unclear. Germline V lookup: CDR1 SGHAT, CDR2 FQNNGV. V shed 1 base and J shed 0 bases, with 6 bases lying between them. This CDR3 is built from 14 residues. For the CDR3, the DNA is TGTGCCAGCAGCTTAGCCCCGGCTAACTATGGCTACACCTTC. Translated: CASSLAPANYGYTF.

This clonotype has ten or more counts. The chain joins TRBV28 to TRBJ2-5; TRBD2 might be the D (7 bases). The V gene lost 3 bases and the J gene lost 4 bases, with 18 bases spanning the gap. The length of the CDR3 is 16 residues. CDR1 and CDR2 (germline): MDHEN, SYDVKM. CDR3 protein: CASSLGAGELLETQYF. The DNA of the CDR3 is TGTGCCAGCAGTTTGGGGGCGGGAGAGTTGTTAGAGACCCAGTACTTC.

The chain combines TRBV5-8 with TRBJ1-5; D remains ambiguous. The V end was cut by 4 bases, the J end by 4 bases, with 15 bases between. This CDR3 has 15 residues. Germline V gene lookup returns CDR1 SGHTS and CDR2 YDEGEE. DNA of the CDR3: TGTGCCAGCAGCCCGCAGACACGGGGAAATCAGCCCCAGCATTTT. Its protein is CASSPQTRGNQPQHF.

The chain recombines TRBV6-1 with TRBJ2-7; 13 bases match TRBD2. The V gene end was trimmed by 4 bases and the J gene end by 5 bases; junction bases not matched to a gene: 14. The CDR3 totals 18 residues. Germline CDR1 and CDR2: MNHNS and SASEGT. The chain's CDR3 is CASSATSGGVVFRDEQYF. The CDR3 DNA is TGTGCCAGCAGTGCCACTAGCGGGGGGGTGGTGTTTCGGGACGAGCAGTACTTC.

The table lists this clonotype with a count of one. V and J are TRBV30 and TRBJ1-6, with D maybe TRBD1 (5 bases). Germline values: CDR1 GTSNPN, CDR2 SVGIG (reference sequence). The CDR3 has 15 residues. Trimming took off 0 bases at V and 8 bases at J, with 14 bases between the two ends. CDR3 amino acids: CAWSVPQGFDSPLHF. The DNA of the CDR3 is TGTGCCTGGAGTGTACCTCAGGGTTTCGATTCACCCCTCCACTTT.